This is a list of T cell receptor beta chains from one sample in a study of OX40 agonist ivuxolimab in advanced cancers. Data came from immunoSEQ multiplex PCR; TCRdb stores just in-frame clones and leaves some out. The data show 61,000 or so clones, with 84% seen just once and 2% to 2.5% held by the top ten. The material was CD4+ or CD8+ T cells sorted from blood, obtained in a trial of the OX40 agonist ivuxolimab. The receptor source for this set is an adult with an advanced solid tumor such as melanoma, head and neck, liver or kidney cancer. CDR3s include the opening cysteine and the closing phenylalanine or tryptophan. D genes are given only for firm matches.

cdr3_aa: CASSLWTDMNTEAFF
v_call: TRBV9
d_call: .
j_call: TRBJ1-1

cdr3_aa: CASSSGFGEQFF
v_call: TRBV28
d_call: .
j_call: TRBJ2-1

cdr3_aa: CASSTQRGASRNQPQHF
v_call: TRBV19
d_call: .
j_call: TRBJ1-5

cdr3_aa: CASSQPEGEQFF
v_call: TRBV4-2
d_call: .
j_call: TRBJ2-1

cdr3_aa: CASRAPWDRTEAFF
v_call: TRBV6-5
d_call: .
j_call: TRBJ1-1

cdr3_aa: CASSTLGETQYF
v_call: TRBV28
d_call: .
j_call: TRBJ2-5

cdr3_aa: CASSIPLDLRTDTQYF
v_call: TRBV7-2
d_call: .
j_call: TRBJ2-3

cdr3_aa: CAWSVQGIAEAFF
v_call: TRBV30
d_call: TRBD1
j_call: TRBJ1-1

cdr3_aa: CASSSLGGRVTEAFF
v_call: TRBV5-6
d_call: .
j_call: TRBJ1-1

cdr3_aa: CASSPGRADYGYTF
v_call: TRBV7-3
d_call: .
j_call: TRBJ1-2

cdr3_aa: CASSLGISTEAFF
v_call: TRBV7-6
d_call: .
j_call: TRBJ1-1

cdr3_aa: CAWRAAGTEQFF
v_call: TRBV30
d_call: .
j_call: TRBJ2-1

cdr3_aa: CASSLKGLSSYNEQFF
v_call: TRBV7-3
d_call: .
j_call: TRBJ2-1

cdr3_aa: CASSRSGGQETQYF
v_call: TRBV11-3
d_call: .
j_call: TRBJ2-5

cdr3_aa: CASSLGLAGVGEQYF
v_call: TRBV5-1
d_call: TRBD2
j_call: TRBJ2-7

cdr3_aa: CASRGSHLPEQYF
v_call: TRBV6-6
d_call: .
j_call: TRBJ2-7

cdr3_aa: CATSRDPPDTQYF
v_call: TRBV15
d_call: .
j_call: TRBJ2-3

cdr3_aa: CASYRGLNTGELFF
v_call: TRBV6-6
d_call: TRBD1
j_call: TRBJ2-2

cdr3_aa: CASSGHGPEETQYF
v_call: TRBV6-5
d_call: .
j_call: TRBJ2-5

cdr3_aa: CASSPSGLAGALNEQFF
v_call: TRBV4-1
d_call: TRBD2
j_call: TRBJ2-1